This T cell receptor beta chain was captured in a study of T cells in narcolepsy. Looking at the study overall: Healthy controls were enrolled alongside patients with narcolepsy type 1 or type 2. Study findings and constraints: Autoreactive clone sequences were missing from some blood memory CD4+ repertoires. Comparing one patient's CSF and blood CD4+ clonotypes highlighted HCRT- and TRIB2-specific autoreactive clonotypes. Autoreactive clonotypes reportedly recurred in blood of same and different patients, not controls.

The CDR3 covers 11 residues. J gave up 7 bases and V 9 bases, and 5 bases lay outside the gene matches. CDR1 is MDHEN and CDR2 is SYDVKM in the germline V gene. TCRdb keeps only in-frame clones here, not all; method: immunoSEQ multiplex PCR. The table shows some 30,000 clones, with about 87% occurring only once. About this clone: Its target is not known.

Specimen: memory (CD45RA-) CD4+ T cells from blood. The chain recombines TRBV28 with TRBJ2-5, with 7 bases that match TRBD2. This receptor was taken from a human donor in good health. The CDR3 DNA is TGTGCCAGTCGGGGGGAAGTGACCCAGTACTTC. This codes for CASRGEVTQYF.